This T cell receptor (beta chain) came from a study of blood T cell repertoires in COVID-19. On the study more broadly: In each case, the material was cDNA or gDNA derived from T cells, B-cell-depleted T cells, or PBMCs.

Trimming stripped 0 bases from V and 1 base from J, with 3 bases between. This CDR3 spans 13 amino acids. Germline V CDR1 and CDR2: SGHAT, FQNNGV. This clone was counted once. The sample contains more than one DNA sequence encoding this CDR3. Per the study methods: Counts of nucleated cells, estimated from reference gene primer amplification, were obtained. TCRdb's table, derived via immunoSEQ multiplex PCR, lists solely in-frame clones and lacks some. V, J and clone size are those of that table, while D and trimming were read from the DNA. Counted here are about 480,000 clones, about 91% occurring once; the ten biggest clones make up approximately 0.9%.

The chain carries TRBV11-2 and TRBJ1-1, with D unresolved. The sequence derives from a young man with COVID-19, enrolled during active disease. Input material: peripheral blood. The CDR3 protein is CASSLDRNTEAFF. Here the CDR3 DNA reads TGTGCCAGCAGCTTAGACAGGAACACTGAAGCTTTCTTT.